This is a list of T cell receptor beta chains from one sample in a study of response to subunit inactivated influenza vaccine. TCRdb processed the RT-PCR reads anew with MiXCR; each CDR3 protein has one entry. Of a few hundred thousand distinct CDR3 sequences in the sample, less than 15% were seen once. Specimen: non-naive T cells sorted from PBMCs, collected 14 to 15 days before vaccination. Every receptor here comes from a man aged 50-59 years who received an inactivated influenza vaccine. The CDR3 runs from the conserved cysteine through the conserved F or W. Each record gives: V gene, J gene, CDR3 protein.

TRBV27	TRBJ2-7	CASSSWKSSYEQYF
TRBV2	TRBJ2-7	CASTGGNSYEQYF
TRBV12-3/TRBV12-4	TRBJ1-6	CASSLDSGVNSPLHF
TRBV10-3	TRBJ1-1	CAISESSAMNTEAFF
TRBV2	TRBJ1-1	CASSELIMNTEAFF
TRBV15	TRBJ2-5	CATSRDLLAGVGETQYF
TRBV6-2/TRBV6-3	TRBJ2-3	CVSSHLWDRNTDTQYF
TRBV2	TRBJ1-1	CASSARDNTEAFF
TRBV4-3	TRBJ1-1	CASSRQGDITEAFF
TRBV3-1	TRBJ1-1	CASSQGFDPSTEAFF
TRBV14	TRBJ2-5	CASRPTGRNQETQYF
TRBV5-8	TRBJ2-5	CASSRDTETQYF
TRBV29-1	TRBJ1-2	CSVYNSYGYTF
TRBV4-1	TRBJ2-5	CASSHWDSQETQYF
TRBV3-1	TRBJ2-3	CASSQDLLAGVGSGTQYF
TRBV15	TRBJ2-1	CATSSRAGGRSYNEQFF
TRBV9	TRBJ2-4	CASSGDASIRGKNIQYF
TRBV7-9	TRBJ1-4	CASSPEGGSTNEKLFF
TRBV7-3	TRBJ2-5	CASSGFSATGQETQYF
TRBV5-1	TRBJ2-1	CASSWDRGPTSYNEQFF
TRBV9	TRBJ1-1	CASSPRVWGNTEAFF
TRBV5-6	TRBJ2-3	CASSSQSSTQYF
TRBV14	TRBJ1-1	CASSVDWNTEAFF
TRBV14	TRBJ2-2	CASSQRQGVIGELFF
TRBV5-1	TRBJ1-1	CASSLQGSPEAFF
TRBV28	TRBJ2-1	CASSRNLGTGYNEQFF
TRBV29-1	TRBJ2-5	CSVQGLETQYF
TRBV10-3	TRBJ2-3	CAIGKSGTDTQYF
TRBV3-1	TRBJ1-1	CASSQSYRAEAFF